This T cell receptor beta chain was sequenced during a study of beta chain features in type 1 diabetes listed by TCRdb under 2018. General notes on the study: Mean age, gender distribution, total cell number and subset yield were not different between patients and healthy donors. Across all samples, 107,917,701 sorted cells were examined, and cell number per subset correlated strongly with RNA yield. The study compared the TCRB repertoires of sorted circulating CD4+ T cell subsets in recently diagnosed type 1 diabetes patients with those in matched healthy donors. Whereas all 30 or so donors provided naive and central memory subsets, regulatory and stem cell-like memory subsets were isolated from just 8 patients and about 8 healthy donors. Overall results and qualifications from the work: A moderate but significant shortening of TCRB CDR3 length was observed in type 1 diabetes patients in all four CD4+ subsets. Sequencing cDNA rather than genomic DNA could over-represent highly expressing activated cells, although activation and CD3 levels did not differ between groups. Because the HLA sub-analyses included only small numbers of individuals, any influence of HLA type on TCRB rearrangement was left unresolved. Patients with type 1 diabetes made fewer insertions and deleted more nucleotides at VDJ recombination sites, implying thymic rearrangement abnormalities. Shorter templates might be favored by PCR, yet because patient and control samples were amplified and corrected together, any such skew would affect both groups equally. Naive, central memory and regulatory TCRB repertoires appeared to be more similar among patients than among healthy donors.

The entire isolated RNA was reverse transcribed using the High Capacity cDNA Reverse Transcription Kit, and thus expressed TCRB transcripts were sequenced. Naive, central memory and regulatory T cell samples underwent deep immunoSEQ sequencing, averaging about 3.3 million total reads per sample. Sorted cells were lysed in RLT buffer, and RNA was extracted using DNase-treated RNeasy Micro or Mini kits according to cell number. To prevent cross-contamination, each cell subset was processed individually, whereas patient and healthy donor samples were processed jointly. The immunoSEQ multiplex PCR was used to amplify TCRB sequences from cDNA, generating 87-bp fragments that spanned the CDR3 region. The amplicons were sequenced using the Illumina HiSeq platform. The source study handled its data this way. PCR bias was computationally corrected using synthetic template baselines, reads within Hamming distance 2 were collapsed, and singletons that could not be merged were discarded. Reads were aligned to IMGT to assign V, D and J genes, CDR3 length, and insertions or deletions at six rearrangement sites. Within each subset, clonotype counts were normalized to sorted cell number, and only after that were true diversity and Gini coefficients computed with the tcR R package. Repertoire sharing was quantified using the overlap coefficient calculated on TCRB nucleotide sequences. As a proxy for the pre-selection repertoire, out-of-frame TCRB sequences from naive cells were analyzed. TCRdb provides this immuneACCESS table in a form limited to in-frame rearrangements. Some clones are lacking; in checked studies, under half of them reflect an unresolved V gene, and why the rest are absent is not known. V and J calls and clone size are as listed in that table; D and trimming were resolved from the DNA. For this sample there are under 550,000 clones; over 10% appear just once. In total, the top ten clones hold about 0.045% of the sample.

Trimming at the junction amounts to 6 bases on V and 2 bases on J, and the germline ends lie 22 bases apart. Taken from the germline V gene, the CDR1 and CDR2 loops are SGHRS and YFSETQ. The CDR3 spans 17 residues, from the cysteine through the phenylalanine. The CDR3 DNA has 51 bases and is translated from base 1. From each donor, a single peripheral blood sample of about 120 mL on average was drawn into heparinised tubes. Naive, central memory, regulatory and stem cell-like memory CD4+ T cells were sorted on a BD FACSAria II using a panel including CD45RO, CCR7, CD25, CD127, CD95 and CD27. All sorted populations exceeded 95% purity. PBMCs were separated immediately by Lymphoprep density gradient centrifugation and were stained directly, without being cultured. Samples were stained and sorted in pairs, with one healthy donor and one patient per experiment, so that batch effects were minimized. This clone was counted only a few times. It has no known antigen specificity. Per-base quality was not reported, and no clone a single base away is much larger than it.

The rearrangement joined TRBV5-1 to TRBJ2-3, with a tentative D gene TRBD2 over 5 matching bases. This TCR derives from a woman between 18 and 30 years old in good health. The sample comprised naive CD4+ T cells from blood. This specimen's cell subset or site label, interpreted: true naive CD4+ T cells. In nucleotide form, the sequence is TGCGCCAGCACTCGGTCGGGAACGACGGAGTACACAGATACGCAGTATTTT. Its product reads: CASTRSGTTEYTDTQYF.